Each of the 8 T cell receptor beta chains below was sequenced from the same sample in a study of cytomegalovirus exposure and HLA in healthy donors. Amplification used 60 Vbeta primers and 13 Jbeta primers. Repertoires were generated with immunoSEQ multiplex PCR, while TCRdb's copy carries only in-frame clones and drops some. The profile covers 100,000 to 150,000 clones, with around 73% appearing a single time and approximately 4.3% taken by the ten largest. The sample was PBMCs. The receptors here all came from a man in his sixties in good health and CMV-seropositive.

V usage is TRBV2 and J usage is TRBJ1-6; TRBD1 aligns across 10 bases. With 7 bases clipped from V and 10 bases from J, the junction kept 7 bases outside the gene matches. The CDR3 extends over 14 amino acids. Germline-derived CDR1 and CDR2 are SNHLY and FYNNEI. The CDR3 reads CASTRDRGESPLHF. The DNA of the CDR3 is TGTGCCAGCACCCGGGACAGGGGTGAGTCACCCCTCCACTTT. Filled out from reference TRBV2 and TRBJ1-6, the complete variable domain reads EPEVTQTPSHQVTQMGQEVILRCVPISNHLYFYWYRQILGQKVEFLVSFYNNEISEKSEIFDDQFSVERPDGSNFTLKIRSTKLEDSAMYFCASTRDRGESPLHFGNGTRLTVT.

The chain links TRBV5-1 to TRBJ2-7; perhaps TRBD1 as D (6 bases). Germline V gene sequence: CDR1 SGHRS, CDR2 YFSETQ. The CDR3 runs 14 residues. The V gene lost 2 bases and the J gene lost 2 bases, with 11 bases spanning the gap. The CDR3 nucleotides are TGCGCCAGCAGCTTACAGACAGGCACCTACGAGCAGTACTTC. This encodes CASSLQTGTYEQYF.

The chain joins TRBV28 to TRBJ1-5; D unresolved. Trimming cost V 8 bases and J 7 bases, with 12 bases left between them. CDR1 is MDHEN, CDR2 SYDVKM, per germline. This CDR3 contains 12 residues. The CDR3 nucleotides are TGTGCCAGCGCCCTGCGGGGACAGCCCCAGCATTTT. This translates into CASALRGQPQHF.

The table lists this clone with a few counts. The chain uses TRBV5-1 and TRBJ1-3, with 9 bases identical to TRBD1. The germline V gene has CDR1 SGHRS and CDR2 YFSETQ. V was pared by 6 bases and J by 4 bases, with 11 bases of the junction left unmatched. The CDR3 consists of 16 residues. CDR3 nucleotide sequence: TGCGCCAGCAAGTTGGGACAGGGTATCGTCGGAAACACCATATATTTT. As protein: CASKLGQGIVGNTIYF.

The chain couples TRBV5-1 to TRBJ2-5; 8 positions match TRBD1. This CDR3 is 18 amino acids long. Looked up from germline, CDR1 is SGHRS and CDR2 is YFSETQ. V gave up 0 bases and J gave up 2 bases; unmatched junction bases: 12. CDR3 region: CASSLVSSRQGPQETQYF. CDR3 in DNA: TGCGCCAGCAGCTTGGTCAGTAGTCGACAGGGGCCTCAAGAGACCCAGTACTTC.

This sequence joins TRBV9 and TRBJ1-4; TRBD1 agrees at 10 bases. CDR1 and CDR2 from the germline V gene are SGDLS and YYNGEE. J was trimmed by 4 bases and V by 3 bases; bases with no gene match: 6. CDR3 length: 16 residues. CDR3 amino acids: CASSARQGANNEKLFF. Here the CDR3 DNA reads TGTGCCAGCAGCGCCCGACAGGGGGCAAATAATGAAAAACTGTTTTTT.

For the CDR3, the DNA is TGTGCCAGCAGCCACGGGATTAACTATGGCTACACCTTC. Translation: CASSHGINYGYTF. The V gene is TRBV7-2, the J gene TRBJ1-2; D ambiguous. Looked up from germline, CDR1 is SGHTA and CDR2 is FQGNSA. Between the trimmed V and J ends, which lost 5 bases and 1 base, there was a span of 8 bases. This CDR3 contains 13 residues.

CDR3 in amino acids: CASSLWTGGTDTQYF. The CDR3 DNA reads as TGTGCCAGCAGTCTGTGGACAGGGGGAACAGATACGCAGTATTTT. The chain couples TRBV2 to TRBJ2-3; 10 nucleotides align to TRBD1. In germline, CDR1 is SNHLY, CDR2 FYNNEI. This CDR3 has 15 amino acids. V dropped 5 bases and J dropped 3; count of bases not matched to a gene: 5.